This T cell receptor (beta chain) was retrieved from a study of Graves' ophthalmopathy and Graves' hyperthyroidism. Overall study: Stable hyperthyroid donors showed no ophthalmopathy during 18 months follow-up.

This clonotype was recorded at least ten times. Its cognate antigen is unknown. Other autoimmune diseases, uncontrolled infections, pregnancy or lactation excluded patients from enrollment. Reliance was placed on clinical symptoms, serum thyroxine, TRAb, thyroid ultrasound and orbital computed tomography for diagnosis. Study outcomes and limitations: Clonotypes were expanded in thyroid at above 0.001 frequency, and most also appeared in blood.

Researchers took RNA transcripts and amplified TCR beta CDR3 regions from them. The library came from an HTBI-primed first-round RT-PCR and a second-round multiplex PCR. TCRdb redid the calling of the multiplex PCR reads with MiXCR, one entry per CDR3 protein. The data show 580,000 or so distinct CDR3 sequences, about 35% seen once. Germline CDR1 is LGHNA and CDR2 is YNFKEQ. This CDR3 contains 16 residues. V lost 0 bases, J lost 0 bases, and 4 bases stayed unmatched. V gene TRBV4-2 combines with J gene TRBJ2-7; the match to TRBD1 covers 8 bases. The receptor was isolated from an adult man with Graves' hyperthyroidism. Specimen: peripheral blood or thyroid tissue (not recorded which). The CDR3: CASSQDRGQGSYEQYF. The CDR3 DNA sequence: TGTGCCAGCAGCCAAGATCGAGGACAGGGCTCCTACGAGCAGTACTTC.